The 10 T cell receptor beta chains in this list originate from one sample, sequenced in a study of blood T cell repertoires in COVID-19. The repertoire was sequenced with immunoSEQ multiplex PCR; TCRdb's copy has only in-frame clones and lacks some. The sample yields more than 140,000 clones, 75% to 85% seen once. The material sequenced was peripheral blood. The receptors were gathered from a woman aged 45 to 65 in a cohort sampled during active or convalescent COVID-19.

The rearrangement uses TRBV2 and TRBJ2-2; 7 bases are a match to TRBD2. V lost 6 bases to trimming and J lost 4 bases; unmatched junction nucleotides: 5. The CDR3 consists of 14 residues. Germline loops: CDR1 SNHLY, CDR2 FYNNEI. CDR3 nucleotides: TGTGCCAGCAGCGCGACTAGCCCCACCGGGGAGCTGTTTTTT. It encodes CASSATSPTGELFF.

This clone was seen a single time. The chain uses TRBV6-5 and TRBJ1-1, with D possibly being TRBD1 (6 bases). This CDR3 has 16 residues. The germline gives CDR1 MNHEY, CDR2 SVGAGI. V was clipped by 2 bases and J by 4 bases, with 17 bases between them. CDR3 sequence: CASSYSSLGRGTEAFF. For the CDR3, the DNA is TGTGCCAGCAGTTACAGTTCATTAGGCAGGGGCACTGAAGCTTTCTTT.

The chain has TRBV29-1 and TRBJ1-4; no reliable D call. V dropped 2 bases and J dropped 5 bases, with 12 bases sitting between them. Germline lookup yields CDR1 SQVTM and CDR2 ANQGSEA. This CDR3 comprises 14 residues. CDR3 in amino acids: CSVESPRENEKLFF. The CDR3 DNA follows: TGCAGCGTTGAAAGCCCACGGGAAAATGAAAAACTGTTTTTT.

V and J are TRBV30 and TRBJ2-2, with 7 positions matching TRBD1. CDR3 length: 14 residues. Trimming at V came to 5 bases and at J to 4 bases, leaving 7 bases not matched to a gene. Germline CDR1 GTSNPN, CDR2 SVGIG (reference sequence). In DNA, the CDR3 is TGTGCCTGGTCGAGACAGGGAACCACCGGGGAGCTGTTTTTT. Protein product: CAWSRQGTTGELFF.

This chain joins TRBV9 and TRBJ1-2; D may be TRBD1 (6 bases). V lost 4 bases, J lost 7 bases, and 17 bases lay in between. This CDR3 is 14 amino acids long. The germline V gene encodes CDR1 SGDLS and CDR2 YYNGEE. Here the CDR3 reads CASSQTPGAGGYTF. The CDR3 DNA sequence: TGTGCCAGCAGCCAGACTCCAGGGGCTGGTGGCTACACCTTC.

The gene calls are TRBV7-8 and TRBJ1-1; no clear D gene. The V end lost 1 base, the J end lost 2 bases, and 14 bases lay between the germline ends. Germline CDR1 reads SGHVS; CDR2 reads FQNEAQ. The CDR3 spans 16 residues. CDR3 sequence (DNA): TGTGCCAGCAGCTTAGACGCCGGCAGGCTAAACACTGAAGCTTTCTTT. Its protein is CASSLDAGRLNTEAFF.

V usage is TRBV9 and J usage is TRBJ2-6; D uncertain. V gave up 3 bases and J gave up 4 bases, with 14 bases separating them. The CDR3 loop spans 16 amino acids. Germline loops: CDR1 SGDLS, CDR2 YYNGEE. The CDR3 DNA is TGTGCCAGCAGCGCCCCCAGCTCTAGGGGGGCCAACGTCCTGACTTTC. It yields the protein CASSAPSSRGANVLTF.

The chain uses TRBV2 and TRBJ1-2; D is perhaps TRBD1 (5 bases). Between the trimmed V and J ends, which lost 4 bases and 5 bases, there was a span of 11 bases. The CDR3 runs to 13 residues. The germline gives CDR1 SNHLY, CDR2 FYNNEI. CDR3 sequence: CASSAQGAYGYTF. The CDR3 DNA reads TGTGCCAGCAGTGCACAAGGGGCATATGGCTACACCTTC.

The V gene is TRBV3-1 (or the pseudogene TRBV3-2), the J gene TRBJ1-3; possibly TRBD1 for D (5 bases). Germline lookup yields CDR1 LGHDT and CDR2 YNNKEL (reference sequence). This CDR3 has 15 residues. Trimming took off 1 base at V and 4 bases at J, with 11 bases between the two ends. CDR3 DNA sequence: TGTGCCAGCAGCCAAGGACAGCCGGTGGGAAACACCATATATTTT. Amino acid sequence: CASSQGQPVGNTIYF.

The rearrangement joins TRBV27 to TRBJ1-4; 8 positions agree with TRBD1. CDR3 length: 14 residues. Germline lookup yields CDR1 MNHEY and CDR2 SMNVEV (reference sequence). V lost 6 bases, J lost 7 bases, and 7 bases stayed unmatched. CDR3 coding DNA: TGTGCCAGCAGGGGGACAGGCTTTAGTGAAAAACTGTTTTTT. The encoded protein is CASRGTGFSEKLFF.